The 9 T cell receptor beta chains below were found in one sample sequenced in a study of blood T cell repertoires in COVID-19. Only in-frame clones appear in the TCRdb table, and some are missing; sequencing was by immunoSEQ multiplex PCR. The data contain around 150,000 clones, more than 90% of them singletons. Sequencing was carried out using peripheral blood. The receptors here all came from a man in his fifties or sixties with active or convalescent COVID-19.

This chain connects TRBV19 to TRBJ1-3; D is uncertain. The CDR3 contains 19 residues. From germline, CDR1 is LNHDA and CDR2 SQIVND (reference sequence). V dropped 0 bases and J dropped 0 bases, with 18 bases sitting between them. DNA of the CDR3: TGTGCCAGTAGTATAGATCAGAAGGAATACAGCAACTCTGGAAACACCATATATTTT. Protein sequence: CASSIDQKEYSNSGNTIYF.

The rearrangement links TRBV10-3 to TRBJ2-1; 12 bases agree with TRBD2. The germline V gene encodes CDR1 ENHRY and CDR2 SYGVKD. Losses at the gene ends were 5 bases for V and 4 bases for J; bases not matched to a gene: 3. There are 15 residues in the CDR3. The CDR3 nucleotides read TGTGCCATCAGTTGGACTAGCGGGGAATACAATGAGCAGTTCTTC. Translating gives CAISWTSGEYNEQFF.

The V and J genes are TRBV4-1 and TRBJ2-6, with 15 bases lining up with TRBD2. J gave up 4 bases and V 5 bases, and 3 bases lay outside the gene matches. This CDR3 comprises 17 residues. Germline V CDR1 and CDR2: MGHRA, YSYEKL. CDR3 amino acids: CASSRTSGRDGANVLTF. The CDR3 DNA is TGCGCCAGCAGCAGGACTAGCGGGAGGGACGGGGCCAACGTCCTGACTTTC.

This chain uses TRBV6-1 with TRBJ1-2, with D maybe TRBD1 (5 bases). Trimming cost V 2 bases and J 7 bases, with 11 bases left between them. This CDR3 has 13 residues. Germline V gives CDR1 MNHNS, CDR2 SASEGT. In DNA form, the CDR3 reads TGTGCCAGCAGTGAATTCCAGGGAGGTGGCTACACCTTC. This encodes CASSEFQGGGYTF.

This sequence joins TRBV7-2 and TRBJ2-1; D remains ambiguous. V shed 1 base and J shed 1 base, with 8 bases lying between them. Germline CDR1 and CDR2: SGHTA and FQGNSA. The CDR3 spans 15 residues. For the CDR3, the DNA is TGTGCCAGCAGCTTAGAAGGAGCGTCCTACAATGAGCAGTTCTTC. This codes for CASSLEGASYNEQFF.

The genes are TRBV12-5 and TRBJ1-2; perhaps TRBD1 as D (6 bases). This CDR3 is built from 13 residues. Germline V gives CDR1 LGHNT, CDR2 FRNRAP. Trimming took 4 bases from V and 8 from J, leaving 14 bases between them. The CDR3 protein is CASGSRGSDGYTF. In DNA, the CDR3 is TGTGCTAGTGGTTCCAGGGGTTCGGACGGCTACACCTTC.

The chain recombines TRBV19 with TRBJ2-7, with 8 nucleotides matching TRBD1. The trim removed 5 bases at V and 4 bases at J, leaving 10 bases unmatched. The CDR3 is made up of 15 amino acids. Germline V gene sequence: CDR1 LNHDA, CDR2 SQIVND (reference sequence). CDR3 bases: TGTGCCAGTAGTCCTCCGGCAGGGGGCTTTTACGAGCAGTACTTC. Amino acids: CASSPPAGGFYEQYF.

The chain combines TRBV7-2 with TRBJ2-7, with D hard to call. The length of the CDR3 is 14 residues. Looked up from germline, CDR1 is SGHTA and CDR2 is FQGNSA. V was cut by 2 bases and J by 2 bases, with 10 bases left in between. CDR3: CASSLNSPPYEQYF. The CDR3 DNA is TGTGCCAGCAGCTTAAATAGCCCCCCCTACGAGCAGTACTTC.

The table lists this clone with a count of one. The CDR3: CASSQVTGGRGNTIYF. The CDR3 bases are TGTGCCAGCAGCCAAGTTACAGGGGGCCGTGGAAACACCATATATTTT. The genes are TRBV3-1 (or the pseudogene TRBV3-2) and TRBJ1-3; 9 positions match TRBD1. This CDR3 is built from 16 residues. In germline, CDR1 is LGHDT, CDR2 YNNKEL (reference sequence). Trimming removed 1 base from V and 3 bases from J; junction bases left unmatched: 4.